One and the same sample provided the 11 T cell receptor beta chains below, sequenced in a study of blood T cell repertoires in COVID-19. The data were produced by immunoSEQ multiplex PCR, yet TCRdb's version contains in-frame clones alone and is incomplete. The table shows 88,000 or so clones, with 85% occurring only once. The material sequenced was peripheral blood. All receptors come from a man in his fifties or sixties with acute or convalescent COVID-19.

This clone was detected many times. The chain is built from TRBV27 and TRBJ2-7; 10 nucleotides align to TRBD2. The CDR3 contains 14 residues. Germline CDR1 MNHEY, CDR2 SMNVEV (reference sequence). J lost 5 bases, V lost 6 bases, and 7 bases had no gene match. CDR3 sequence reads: CASRRAGGPNEQYF. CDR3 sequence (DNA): TGTGCCAGCAGGAGAGCGGGAGGGCCTAACGAGCAGTACTTC.

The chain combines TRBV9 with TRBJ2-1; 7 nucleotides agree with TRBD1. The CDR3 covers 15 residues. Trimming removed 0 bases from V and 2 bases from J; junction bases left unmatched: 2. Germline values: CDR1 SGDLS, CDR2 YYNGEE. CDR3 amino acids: CASSVGQGTYNEQFF. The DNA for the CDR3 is TGTGCCAGCAGCGTAGGACAGGGAACCTACAATGAGCAGTTCTTC.

CDR3: CASSQEAGGPGSTDTQYF. CDR3 coding DNA: TGTGCCAGCAGCCAAGAGGCGGGGGGGCCGGGAAGCACAGATACGCAGTATTTT. V usage is TRBV3-1 (or the pseudogene TRBV3-2) and J usage is TRBJ2-3, with TRBD2 identical over 9 bases. CDR1 is LGHDT, CDR2 YNNKEL, per germline (reference sequence). The CDR3 is 18 amino acids. Trimming removed 0 bases from V and 0 bases from J; junction bases left unmatched: 7.

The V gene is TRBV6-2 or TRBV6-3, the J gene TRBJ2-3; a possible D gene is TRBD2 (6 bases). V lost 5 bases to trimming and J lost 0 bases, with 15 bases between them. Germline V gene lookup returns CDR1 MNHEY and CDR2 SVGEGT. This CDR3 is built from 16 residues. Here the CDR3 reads CASSLDRRGSTDTQYF. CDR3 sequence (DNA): TGTGCCAGCAGTCTAGATCGACGGGGGAGCACAGATACGCAGTATTTT.

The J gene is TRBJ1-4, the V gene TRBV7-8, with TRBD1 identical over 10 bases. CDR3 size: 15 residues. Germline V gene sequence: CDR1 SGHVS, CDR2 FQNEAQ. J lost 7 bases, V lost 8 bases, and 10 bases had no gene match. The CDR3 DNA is TGTGCCAGCGGTTCCCCGGGACAGGGGAGTGAAAAACTGTTTTTT. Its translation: CASGSPGQGSEKLFF.

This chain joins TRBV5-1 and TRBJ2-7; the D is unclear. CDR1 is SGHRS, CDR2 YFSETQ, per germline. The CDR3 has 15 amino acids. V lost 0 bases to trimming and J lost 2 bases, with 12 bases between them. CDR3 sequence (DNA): TGCGCCAGCAGCTTGGGTGCAGACATTACCTACGAGCAGTACTTC. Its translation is CASSLGADITYEQYF.

CDR3 sequence reads: CTSSHPSDSRSAQYF. The CDR3 DNA is TGCACCAGCAGCCATCCGTCGGACAGCAGGTCGGCCCAGTACTTC. The chain uses TRBV1 and TRBJ2-5; the DNA was not compared with TRBD1, the D call given in the table. TRBV1 is termed a pseudogene. This CDR3 comprises 15 residues.

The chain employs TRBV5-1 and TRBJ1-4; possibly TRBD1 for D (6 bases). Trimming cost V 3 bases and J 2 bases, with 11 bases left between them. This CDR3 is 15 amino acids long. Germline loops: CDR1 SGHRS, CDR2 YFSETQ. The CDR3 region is CASSSQGTTNEKLFF. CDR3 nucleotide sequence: TGCGCCAGCAGCTCACAGGGCACTACTAATGAAAAACTGTTTTTT.

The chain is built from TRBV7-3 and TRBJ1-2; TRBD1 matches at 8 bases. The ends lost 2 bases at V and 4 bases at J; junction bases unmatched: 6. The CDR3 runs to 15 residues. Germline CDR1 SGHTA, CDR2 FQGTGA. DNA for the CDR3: TGTGCCAGCAGCTTACGGGACAGGAGGACCTATGGCTACACCTTC. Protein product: CASSLRDRRTYGYTF.

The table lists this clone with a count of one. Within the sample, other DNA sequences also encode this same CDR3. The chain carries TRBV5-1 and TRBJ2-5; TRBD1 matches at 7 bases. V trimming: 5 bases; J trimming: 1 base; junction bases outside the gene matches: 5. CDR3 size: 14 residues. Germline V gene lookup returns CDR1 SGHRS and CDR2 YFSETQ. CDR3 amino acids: CASSLGTAQETQYF. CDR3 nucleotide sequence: TGCGCCAGCAGTCTCGGGACAGCCCAAGAGACCCAGTACTTC.

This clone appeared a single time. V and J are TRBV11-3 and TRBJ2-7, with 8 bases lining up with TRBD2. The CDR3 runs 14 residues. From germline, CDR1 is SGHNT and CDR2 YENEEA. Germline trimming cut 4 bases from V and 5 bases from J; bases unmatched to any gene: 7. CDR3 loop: CASSSGLVGNEQYF. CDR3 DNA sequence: TGTGCCAGCAGCTCGGGACTAGTAGGCAACGAGCAGTACTTC.